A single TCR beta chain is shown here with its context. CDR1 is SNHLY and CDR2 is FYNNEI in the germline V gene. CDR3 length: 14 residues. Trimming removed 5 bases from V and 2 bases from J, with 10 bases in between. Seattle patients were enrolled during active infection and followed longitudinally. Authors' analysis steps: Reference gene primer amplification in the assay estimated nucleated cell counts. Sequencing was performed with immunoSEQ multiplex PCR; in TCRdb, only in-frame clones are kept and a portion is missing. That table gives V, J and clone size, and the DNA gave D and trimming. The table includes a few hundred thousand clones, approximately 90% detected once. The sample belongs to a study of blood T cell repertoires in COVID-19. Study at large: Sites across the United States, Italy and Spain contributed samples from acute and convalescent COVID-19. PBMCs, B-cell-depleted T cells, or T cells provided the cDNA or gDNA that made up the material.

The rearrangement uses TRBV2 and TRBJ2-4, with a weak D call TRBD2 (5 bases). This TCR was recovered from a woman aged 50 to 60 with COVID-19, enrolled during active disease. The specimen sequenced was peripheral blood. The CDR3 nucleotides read TGTGCCAGCAGTAGGGAGACGACCAAAAACATTCAGTACTTC. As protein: CASSRETTKNIQYF.